The present entry profiles one T cell receptor (beta chain) with its context. As yet, its antigen is unknown. The sample comes from a study of shared clonotypes between healthy human individuals. Clones were sequenced by immunoSEQ multiplex PCR, and TCRdb holds only the in-frame ones, with some missing. The table has 1.5 million to 2.5 million clones, less than 95% seen once. Study-level results: Enrolling few donors narrowed the genetic and exposure-history diversity that was represented.

Germline-derived CDR1 and CDR2 are GTSNPN and SVGIG (reference sequence). Trimming removed 5 bases at V and 2 bases at J, with 13 bases between. This CDR3 is built from 13 residues. CD45RO negativity and positive selection for CCR7 defined naive CD8 cells, a population that excluded terminally differentiated effector memory CD45RA+ cells. The chain has TRBV30 and TRBJ2-7; TRBD1 is a possible D gene (6 bases). Sample: naive CD8+ T cells sorted from blood. This receptor was identified in a man in his late teens or twenties in good health. The CDR3 nucleotides read TGTGCCTGGGACGACAGGATCCCCTACGAGCAGTACTTC. This gives the protein CAWDDRIPYEQYF.